This T cell receptor (beta chain) was sequenced for a study of cytomegalovirus exposure and HLA in healthy donors. With 60 Vbeta and 13 Jbeta primers, the PCR was carried out. Data came from immunoSEQ multiplex PCR; TCRdb stores just in-frame clones and leaves some out. The sample yields fewer than 250,000 clones, about 87% seen once. This CDR3 has 17 residues. J was trimmed by 8 bases and V by 5 bases; bases with no gene match: 17. Germline CDR1 SGHTA, CDR2 FQGTGA. The receptor was isolated from a young woman in good health and CMV-seronegative. Sequencing used PBMCs. The chain employs TRBV7-3 and TRBJ2-1; 8 positions match TRBD2. DNA for the CDR3: TGTGCCAGCAGCCACATCCCCCGGTCTCGGGGGGGCGATGAGCAGTTCTTC. Protein sequence: CASSHIPRSRGGDEQFF.